These T cell receptor beta chains were read from a single sample in a study of cytomegalovirus exposure and HLA in healthy donors. Using immunoSEQ multiplex PCR, the repertoire was profiled, and TCRdb retains in-frame clones only, with some absent. The data show some 130,000 clones, 70% to 85% seen once. Sequenced: PBMCs. These receptors were taken from a male donor in good health and CMV-seropositive. Each CDR3 is given with its conserved first and last residue. Each record gives: D gene, clone size, V gene, J gene, CDR3 DNA, CDR3 protein. The D gene is left open where the match is weak. Size is stated for part of the rows, as once, few or many counts, or as a class when the clone is expanded.

D gene: -; clone size: -; V gene: TRBV6-5; J gene: TRBJ2-7; CDR3 DNA: TGTGCCAGCAGCGGGAGTCAGCGGGCCAACTACGAGCAGTACTTC; CDR3 protein: CASSGSQRANYEQYF
D gene: -; clone size: few; V gene: TRBV5-8; J gene: TRBJ2-1; CDR3 DNA: TGTGCCAGCAGCTGGAGTCCGGGGGGCCTCTGGGATGAGCAGTTCTTC; CDR3 protein: CASSWSPGGLWDEQFF
D gene: -; clone size: -; V gene: TRBV19; J gene: TRBJ2-1; CDR3 DNA: TGTGCCACACGCGACAGACCTGTTAATGAGCAGTTCTTC; CDR3 protein: CATRDRPVNEQFF
D gene: TRBD1; clone size: -; V gene: TRBV9; J gene: TRBJ1-6; CDR3 DNA: TGTGCCAGCAGCGGGACAGGGAGCGATTCACCCCTCCACTTT; CDR3 protein: CASSGTGSDSPLHF
D gene: -; clone size: once; V gene: TRBV5-1; J gene: TRBJ1-4; CDR3 DNA: TGCGCCAGCAGCTATGGGAGTGGAAATGAAAAACTGTTTTTT; CDR3 protein: CASSYGSGNEKLFF
D gene: -; clone size: -; V gene: TRBV10-3; J gene: TRBJ2-3; CDR3 DNA: TGTGCCATCAGTGCCGGGGAAGTGGAGGTGGGTACGCAGTATTTT; CDR3 protein: CAISAGEVEVGTQYF
D gene: -; clone size: -; V gene: TRBV21-1; J gene: TRBJ2-1; CDR3 DNA: TGTGCCAGCAGCATCAATGTCGGGCGGGGGGGAGAGCAGTTCTTC; CDR3 protein: CASSINVGRGGEQFF
D gene: -; clone size: -; V gene: TRBV5-4; J gene: TRBJ1-1; CDR3 DNA: TGTGCCAGCAGCTTGCTTATGGGCAGGGGAGAGGACACTGAAGCTTTCTTT; CDR3 protein: CASSLLMGRGEDTEAFF
D gene: -; clone size: few; V gene: TRBV5-1; J gene: TRBJ1-1; CDR3 DNA: TGCGCCAGCAAGTGGGGGGTGAACACTGAAGCTTTCTTT; CDR3 protein: CASKWGVNTEAFF
D gene: -; clone size: -; V gene: TRBV5-1; J gene: TRBJ1-1; CDR3 DNA: TGCGCCAGCAGCTTGGGTCTGCAGGCGGAAGCTTTCTTT; CDR3 protein: CASSLGLQAEAFF
D gene: -; clone size: -; V gene: TRBV2; J gene: TRBJ2-5; CDR3 DNA: TGTGCCAGCAACAGGAACCAAGAGACCCAGTACTTC; CDR3 protein: CASNRNQETQYF
D gene: TRBD1; clone size: few; V gene: TRBV4-2; J gene: TRBJ2-7; CDR3 DNA: TGTGCCAGCAGCCCAGGACAGGGGGAGTTCTCCTACGAGCAGTACTTC; CDR3 protein: CASSPGQGEFSYEQYF
D gene: -; clone size: -; V gene: TRBV2; J gene: TRBJ1-5; CDR3 DNA: TGTGCCAGCAGTGTGGCCCCCAATCAGCCCCAGCATTTT; CDR3 protein: CASSVAPNQPQHF
D gene: TRBD2; clone size: once; V gene: TRBV13; J gene: TRBJ2-5; CDR3 DNA: TGTGCCAGCAGCTATTGGACTAGCGGGGCGCTACCGAGAGAGACCCAGTACTTC; CDR3 protein: CASSYWTSGALPRETQYF
D gene: -; clone size: -; V gene: TRBV7-2; J gene: TRBJ1-1; CDR3 DNA: TGTGCCAGCAGCCGATACACAGGAGGGGAAGCTTTCTTT; CDR3 protein: CASSRYTGGEAFF
D gene: -; clone size: -; V gene: TRBV7-9; J gene: TRBJ2-1; CDR3 DNA: TGTGCCAGCAGCTTAAGCCTTGAGCAGTTCTTC; CDR3 protein: CASSLSLEQFF
D gene: TRBD1; clone size: -; V gene: TRBV12-5; J gene: TRBJ2-7; CDR3 DNA: TGTGCTAGCTCCCGGGACAGGGACTACGAGCAGTACTTC; CDR3 protein: CASSRDRDYEQYF
D gene: TRBD2; clone size: -; V gene: TRBV19; J gene: TRBJ2-1; CDR3 DNA: TGTGCCAGTAGTATGGGTAGCGGGACGTCCTACAATGAGCAGTTCTTC; CDR3 protein: CASSMGSGTSYNEQFF
D gene: TRBD2; clone size: -; V gene: TRBV6-1; J gene: TRBJ2-7; CDR3 DNA: TGTGCCAGCAGCCGACTAGCGGGAGCCTACGAGCAGTACTTC; CDR3 protein: CASSRLAGAYEQYF
D gene: -; clone size: once; V gene: TRBV15; J gene: TRBJ1-3; CDR3 DNA: TGTGCCACCAGCAGAGATCCGGGCTCTGGAAACACCATATATTTT; CDR3 protein: CATSRDPGSGNTIYF
D gene: TRBD1; clone size: once; V gene: TRBV6-5; J gene: TRBJ1-5; CDR3 DNA: TGTGCCAGCAGTCGGACAGGGATCGGCAATCAGCCCCAGCATTTT; CDR3 protein: CASSRTGIGNQPQHF
D gene: -; clone size: few; V gene: TRBV30; J gene: TRBJ1-5; CDR3 DNA: TGTGCCTGCCGAGGGGGGGTCGGTCAGCCCCAGCATTTT; CDR3 protein: CACRGGVGQPQHF
D gene: -; clone size: once; V gene: TRBV30; J gene: TRBJ1-4; CDR3 DNA: TGTGCCTGGAGTGCCCGACCCGGGGAACTGTTTTTT; CDR3 protein: CAWSARPGELFF
D gene: TRBD1; clone size: -; V gene: TRBV7-9; J gene: TRBJ1-2; CDR3 DNA: TGTTCCAGCAGCCAGGGACAGGGGAGCGGCTACACCTTC; CDR3 protein: CSSSQGQGSGYTF
D gene: TRBD1; clone size: -; V gene: TRBV28; J gene: TRBJ1-6; CDR3 DNA: TGTGCCAGCAGTCCGGACAGGGGATCCTATAATTCACCCCTCCACTTT; CDR3 protein: CASSPDRGSYNSPLHF
D gene: TRBD2; clone size: -; V gene: TRBV5-1; J gene: TRBJ2-2; CDR3 DNA: TGCGCCAGCAGCTTGGATATAGCGGGAGGGACCACCGGGGAGCTGTTTTTT; CDR3 protein: CASSLDIAGGTTGELFF